This T cell receptor beta chain stems from a study of Ad26.COV2.S vaccination and SARS-CoV-2 variants. Findings and limits, study-wide: The TCR breadth and depth analyses may have understated or missed part of the total T cell responses. Breadth of non-spike TCRs did not differ between vaccinees and placebo recipients. Relative to placebo recipients, vaccine recipients exhibited elevated spike-specific TCR breadth. Post-vaccination spike-specific CD8+ and CD4+ T cell responses reportedly had substantial breadth.

Profiling relied on immunoSEQ multiplex PCR, and the TCRdb table lists in-frame clones only, not all of them. The repertoire includes 150,000 to 200,000 clones, roughly 87% of them detected once, and more than 4.5% sits in the top ten. V lost 1 base and J lost 0, with 13 bases in between. The germline gives CDR1 SGHVS, CDR2 FNYEAQ. The CDR3 loop spans 17 amino acids. Details on this clone: Its antigen remains unidentified.

Sequencing used peripheral blood, obtained after recovery from COVID-19. This chain uses TRBV7-6 with TRBJ1-3, with a tentative D call TRBD1 (5 bases). This sequence was found in a human donor who had recovered from COVID-19. The CDR3 sequence is CASSLGGEFLSGNTIYF. In DNA, the CDR3 is TGTGCCAGCAGCTTAGGGGGGGAATTTCTCTCTGGAAACACCATATATTTT. The full variable domain, completed using reference TRBV7-6 and TRBJ1-3, is GAGVSQSPRYKVTKRGQDVALRCDPISGHVSLYWYRQALGQGPEFLTYFNYEAQQDKSGLPNDRFSAERPEGSISTLTIQRTEQRDSAMYRCASSLGGEFLSGNTIYFGEGSWLTVV.